This T cell receptor (beta chain) comes out of a study of T cell responses to AZD1222 COVID-19 vaccine. With respect to this clone: Its specificity is not known.

This CDR3 comprises 13 residues. Germline CDR1 reads SGHTA; CDR2 reads FQGNSA. Between the trimmed V and J ends, which lost 2 bases and 6 bases, there was a span of 10 bases. TCRdb's table, derived via immunoSEQ multiplex PCR, lists solely in-frame clones and lacks some. The profile shows approximately 150,000 clones, just over 90% of them singletons. Findings of the study overall: Epitopes outside B.1.351 and B.1.1.7 mutated regions reportedly drew nearly half of spike TCRs. Repertoires were obtained solely post-peak T cell response. Females made up more of the donors, who were largely white British, and clonal diversity may have come out too low.

V is TRBV7-2 and J is TRBJ1-2; no definite D call. The source is an adult who received the AZD1222 COVID-19 vaccine. The specimen was peripheral blood, collected 28 days after the second AZD1222 dose. Here the CDR3 DNA reads TGTGCCAGCAGCTTATCTCGAGAGGATGGCTACACCTTC. Amino acids: CASSLSREDGYTF.